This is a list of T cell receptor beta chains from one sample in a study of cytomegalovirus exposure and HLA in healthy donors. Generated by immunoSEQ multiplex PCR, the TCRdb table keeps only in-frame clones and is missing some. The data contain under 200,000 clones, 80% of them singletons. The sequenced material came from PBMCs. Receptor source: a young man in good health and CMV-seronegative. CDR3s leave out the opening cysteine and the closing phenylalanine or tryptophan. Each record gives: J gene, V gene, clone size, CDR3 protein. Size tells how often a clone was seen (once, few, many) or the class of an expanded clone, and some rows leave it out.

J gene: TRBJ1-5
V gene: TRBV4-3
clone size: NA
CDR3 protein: ASDGQYSNQPQH

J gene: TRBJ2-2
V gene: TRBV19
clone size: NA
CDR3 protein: ASSIQTGGIGKNTGELF

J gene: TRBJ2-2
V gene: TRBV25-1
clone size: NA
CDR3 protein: ASTQAGNPGELF

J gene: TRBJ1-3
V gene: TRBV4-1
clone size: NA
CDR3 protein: ASSQKGTGGPLSAGNTIY

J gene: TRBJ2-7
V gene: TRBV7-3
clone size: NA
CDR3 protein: ASSSGVSYEQY

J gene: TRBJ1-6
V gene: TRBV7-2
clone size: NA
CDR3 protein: ASSLVAGLDSPLH

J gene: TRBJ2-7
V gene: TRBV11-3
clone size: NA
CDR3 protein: ASSFGTGASEQY

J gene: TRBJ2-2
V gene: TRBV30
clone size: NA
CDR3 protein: AWTLPKGLAGALGTGELF

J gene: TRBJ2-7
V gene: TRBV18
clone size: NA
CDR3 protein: ASSLDGGRSSYEQY

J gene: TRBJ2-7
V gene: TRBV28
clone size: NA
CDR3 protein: ASSGGQHLPYEQY

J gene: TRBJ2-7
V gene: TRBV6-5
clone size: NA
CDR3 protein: ASRKSDRDPYEQY

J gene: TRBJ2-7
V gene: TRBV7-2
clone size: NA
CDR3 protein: ASSLGPSEQY

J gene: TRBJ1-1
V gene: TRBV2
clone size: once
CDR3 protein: ASTQLAAGATNTEAF

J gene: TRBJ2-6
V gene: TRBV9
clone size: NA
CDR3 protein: ASSENSKGANVLT

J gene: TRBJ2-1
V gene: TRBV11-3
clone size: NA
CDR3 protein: ASSPGGAGGGYNEQF

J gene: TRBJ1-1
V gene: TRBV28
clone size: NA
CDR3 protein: ASGGGMNTEAF

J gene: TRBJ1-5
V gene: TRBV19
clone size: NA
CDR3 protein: ASSIAGGSNQPQH